One sample yielded the 4 T cell receptor beta chains listed below, sequenced in a study of graft-versus-host responses after intestinal transplantation. Their specific antigens are unknown. The table came from immunoSEQ multiplex PCR; TCRdb's copy has only in-frame clones and leaves some out. The data show about 92,000 clones, roughly four fifths seen once. Sequenced material: unstimulated CD8+ T cells sorted from spleen or lymph node cells, taken before intestinal transplant. All receptors come from a human donor who received an intestinal transplant.

This chain uses TRBV9 with TRBJ2-2, with D possibly TRBD1 on 6 matching bases. The CDR3 is 15 residues long. V lost 4 bases and J 5 bases, leaving 15 bases between the germline ends. Per germline, CDR1 SGDLS and CDR2 YYNGEE. This chain's CDR3 is CASSRTDFDTGELFF. In nucleotides, the CDR3 is TGTGCCAGCAGCCGGACAGACTTTGATACCGGGGAGCTGTTTTTT.

The V call is TRBV6-1, the J call TRBJ2-6; D is unclear. The CDR3 length is 19 residues. CDR1 MNHNS and CDR2 SASEGT come from the germline V gene. Trimming cost V 0 bases and J 0 bases, with 15 bases left between them. In DNA form, the CDR3 reads TGTGCCAGCAGTGAAGCCCCGACCCTATTCAGCTCTGGGGCCAACGTCCTGACTTTC. Its protein product is CASSEAPTLFSSGANVLTF.

The chain has TRBV28 and TRBJ2-7, with TRBD1 matching over 10 bases. The V gene's germline CDR1 is MDHEN and CDR2 SYDVKM. The V segment lost 5 bases and the J segment 7 bases; nucleotides outside the gene matches: 5. CDR3 size: 13 residues. In nucleotides, the CDR3 is TGTGCCAGCAGTATGGGACAGGGGAGAGAGCAGTACTTC. Translation gives CASSMGQGREQYF.

The chain combines TRBV11-2 with TRBJ1-3; tentatively, D is TRBD1 (6 bases). Per the germline V gene, CDR1 is SGHAT and CDR2 is FQNNGV. This CDR3 region has 15 residues. V shed 5 bases and J shed 2 bases, with 13 bases lying between them. The CDR3 protein is CASSRDQGTGNTIYF. The CDR3, as DNA: TGTGCCAGCAGCCGGGATCAGGGGACTGGAAACACCATATATTTT.